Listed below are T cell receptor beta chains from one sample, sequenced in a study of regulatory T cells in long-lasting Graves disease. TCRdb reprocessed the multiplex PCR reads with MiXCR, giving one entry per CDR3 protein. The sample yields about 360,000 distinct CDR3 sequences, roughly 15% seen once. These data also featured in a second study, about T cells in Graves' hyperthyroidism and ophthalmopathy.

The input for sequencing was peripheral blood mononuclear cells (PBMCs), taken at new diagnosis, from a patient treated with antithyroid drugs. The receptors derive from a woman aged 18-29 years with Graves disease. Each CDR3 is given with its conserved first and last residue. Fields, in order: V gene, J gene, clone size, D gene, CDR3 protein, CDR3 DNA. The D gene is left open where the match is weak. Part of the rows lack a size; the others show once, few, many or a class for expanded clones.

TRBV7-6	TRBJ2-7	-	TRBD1	CASSHSTGGEQYF	TGTGCCAGCAGTCATAGCACAGGGGGCGAGCAGTACTTC
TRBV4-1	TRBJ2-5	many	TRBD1	CASSQVWTGQETQYF	TGCGCCAGCAGCCAAGTTTGGACAGGACAAGAGACCCAGTACTTC
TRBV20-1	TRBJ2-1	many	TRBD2	CSARTGTSGSGNEQFF	TGCAGTGCTAGAACCGGGACTAGCGGGAGTGGGAATGAGCAGTTCTTC
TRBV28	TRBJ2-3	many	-	CASSFPSAVLGTDTQYF	TGTGCCAGCAGTTTTCCTTCGGCCGTATTGGGCACAGATACGCAGTATTTT
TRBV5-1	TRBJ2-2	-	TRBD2	CASRNERLARSGELFF	TGCGCCAGCAGGAATGAAAGACTAGCCCGGTCCGGGGAGCTGTTTTTT
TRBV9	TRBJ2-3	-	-	CASSVAGTSTDTQYF	TGTGCCAGCAGCGTCGCCGGAACTAGCACAGATACGCAGTATTTT
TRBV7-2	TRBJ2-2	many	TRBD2	CASSLGDYRNTGELFF	TGTGCCAGCAGCTTAGGGGACTACCGGAACACCGGGGAGCTGTTTTTT
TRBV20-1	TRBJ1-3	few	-	CSVKRISGNTIYF	TGCAGTGTCAAACGGATCTCTGGAAACACCATATATTTT
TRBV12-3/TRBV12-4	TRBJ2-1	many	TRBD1	CASSLDRDYNEQFF	TGTGCCAGCAGCTTGGACAGGGACTACAATGAGCAGTTCTTC
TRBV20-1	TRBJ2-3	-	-	CSARTTGTDTQYF	TGCAGTGCCCGAACTACCGGCACAGATACGCAGTATTTT
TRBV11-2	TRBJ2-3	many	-	CASRDEGVGTDTQYF	TGTGCCAGCAGAGACGAAGGGGTCGGCACAGATACGCAGTATTTT
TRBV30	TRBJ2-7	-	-	CAWSPPWGTAYEQYF	TGTGCCTGGAGCCCCCCATGGGGGACTGCCTACGAGCAGTACTTC
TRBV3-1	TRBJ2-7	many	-	CASSQEGEFYEQYF	TGTGCCAGCAGCCAAGAGGGAGAATTCTACGAGCAGTACTTC
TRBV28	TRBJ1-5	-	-	CAIASGTRGSNQPQHF	TGTGCCATCGCGAGTGGGACCAGAGGGAGCAATCAGCCCCAGCATTTT
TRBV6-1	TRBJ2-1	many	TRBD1	CASSQAGGREQFF	TGTGCCAGCAGTCAAGCAGGGGGAAGGGAGCAGTTCTTC
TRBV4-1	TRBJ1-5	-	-	CASSLDPAGYQPQHF	TGCGCCAGCAGTCTAGACCCGGCGGGCTATCAGCCCCAGCATTTT
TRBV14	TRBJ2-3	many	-	CASSHTPGRRTDTQYF	TGTGCCAGCAGCCATACTCCGGGAAGAAGAACAGATACGCAGTATTTT
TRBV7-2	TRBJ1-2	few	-	CASSSPVDWYGYTF	TGTGCCAGCAGCTCCCCCGTGGACTGGTATGGCTACACCTTC
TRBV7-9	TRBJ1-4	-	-	CASSQKQGEEKLFF	TGTGCCAGCAGCCAAAAACAGGGAGAGGAAAAACTGTTTTTT
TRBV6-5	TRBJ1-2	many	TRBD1	CASSYLSGTVNGYTF	TGTGCCAGCAGTTACTTATCCGGGACAGTTAACGGCTACACCTTC
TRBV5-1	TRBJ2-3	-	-	CASSLGSSGNTDTQYF	TGCGCCAGCAGCTTGGGGAGTAGCGGAAACACAGATACGCAGTATTTT
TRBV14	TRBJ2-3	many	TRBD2	CASSQGLAGGPNTQYF	TGTGCCAGCAGCCAAGGACTAGCGGGAGGGCCAAATACGCAGTATTTT
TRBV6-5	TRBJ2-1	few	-	CASSYSNSGGMNEQFF	TGTGCCAGCAGTTACTCGAATTCAGGTGGTATGAATGAGCAGTTCTTC
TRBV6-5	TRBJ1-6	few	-	CASSYGGNNSPLHF	TGTGCCAGCAGTTACGGGGGTAACAATTCACCCCTCCACTTT
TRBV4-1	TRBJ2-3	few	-	CASSQGILAPDTQYF	TGCGCCAGCAGCCAAGGGATTCTAGCTCCAGATACGCAGTATTTT
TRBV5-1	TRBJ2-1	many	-	CASSLAGRTYNEQFF	TGCGCCAGCAGCTTGGCCGGACGGACCTACAATGAGCAGTTCTTC
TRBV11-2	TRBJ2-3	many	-	CASSSTVWSWDTQYF	TGTGCCAGCAGCTCCACAGTATGGTCTTGGGATACGCAGTATTTT
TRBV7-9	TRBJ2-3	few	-	CASSPAFPRPNTDTQYF	TGTGCCAGCAGCCCTGCTTTTCCCAGACCAAACACAGATACGCAGTATTTT
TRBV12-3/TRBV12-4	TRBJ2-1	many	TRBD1	CASSPGQGAINEQFF	TGTGCCAGCAGTCCGGGACAGGGGGCAATCAATGAGCAGTTCTTC
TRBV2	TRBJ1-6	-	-	CASSEWGVSLSPLHF	TGTGCCAGCAGTGAATGGGGGGTTTCGCTTTCACCCCTCCACTTT
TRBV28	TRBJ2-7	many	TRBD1	CASTGQESYEQYF	TGTGCCAGCACAGGACAGGAGTCCTACGAGCAGTACTTC
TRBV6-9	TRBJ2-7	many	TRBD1	CASSLQGGLEQYF	TGTGCCAGCAGTTTACAGGGGGGCCTTGAGCAGTACTTC
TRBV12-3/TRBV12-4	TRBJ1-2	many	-	CASSLTPGPYGYTF	TGTGCCAGCAGTTTAACTCCGGGACCCTATGGCTACACCTTC
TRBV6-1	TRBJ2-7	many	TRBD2	CASSKNLAGGWYEQYF	TGTGCCAGCAGCAAAAATCTAGCGGGAGGGTGGTACGAGCAGTACTTC
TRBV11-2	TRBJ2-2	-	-	CASSRATGELFF	TGTGCCAGCAGCCGCGCAACCGGGGAGCTGTTTTTT
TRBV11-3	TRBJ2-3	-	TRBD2	CASRSPGLAALGDTQYF	TGTGCCAGCAGAAGCCCGGGACTAGCGGCCCTAGGAGATACGCAGTATTTT
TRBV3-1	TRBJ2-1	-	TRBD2	CASSAHSGEQFF	TGTGCCAGCAGCGCCCATAGCGGGGAGCAGTTCTTC
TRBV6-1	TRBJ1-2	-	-	CASSGFADHYGYTF	TGTGCCAGCAGTGGCTTCGCAGATCACTATGGCTACACCTTC
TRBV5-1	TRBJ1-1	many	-	CASSSDSLYTEAFF	TGCGCCAGCAGCTCGGACAGCCTTTACACTGAAGCTTTCTTT
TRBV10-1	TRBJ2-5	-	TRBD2	CASSRLAGEQETQYF	TGCGCCAGCAGCCGGCTAGCGGGGGAACAAGAGACCCAGTACTTC
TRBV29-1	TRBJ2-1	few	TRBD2	CSVEVDSGREYNEQFF	TGCAGCGTTGAAGTTGATAGCGGGAGGGAATACAATGAGCAGTTCTTC
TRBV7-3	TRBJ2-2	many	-	CASSLTATGELFF	TGTGCCAGCAGTTTGACAGCCACCGGGGAGCTGTTTTTT
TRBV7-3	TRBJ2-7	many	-	CASSLDISYEQYF	TGTGCCAGCAGCCTCGACATAAGCTACGAGCAGTACTTC
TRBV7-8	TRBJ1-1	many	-	CASSPTQNTEAFF	TGTGCCAGCAGCCCGACGCAAAACACTGAAGCTTTCTTT
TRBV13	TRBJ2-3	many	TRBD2	CASSPQGSGGSTDTQYF	TGTGCCAGCAGCCCCCAAGGGAGCGGGGGAAGCACAGATACGCAGTATTTT
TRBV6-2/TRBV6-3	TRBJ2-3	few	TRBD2	CASSGLAGSVVDTQYF	TGTGCCAGCAGTGGACTAGCGGGTTCGGTGGTGGATACGCAGTATTTT
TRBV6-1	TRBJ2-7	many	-	CASSEAFLAYEQYF	TGTGCCAGCAGTGAAGCCTTTCTAGCCTACGAGCAGTACTTC